The clone carrying this T cell receptor beta chain was found many times. What it recognizes is unknown. This sample stems from a study of T-cell memory formation after mild COVID-19. Researchers used 5'RACE with constant-segment primers to make TCR alpha and TCR beta cDNA libraries that carry sample barcodes and UMIs. TCRdb called the 5' RACE reads again in MiXCR, with one record for every CDR3 protein. This table holds under 40,000 distinct CDR3 sequences, around 7.7% found once. Study-wide results and caveats: Some SARS-CoV-2-responding clones were already detected in memory before infection. CD4/CD8 balance characterized clones contracting day 15 to 85, and CD4+ skew characterized later expanders.

Germline loops: CDR1 SGDLS, CDR2 YYNGEE. CDR3 size: 19 residues. V lost 0 bases to trimming and J lost 3 bases, with 24 bases between them. The chain recombines TRBV9 with TRBJ2-5; tentative D call: TRBD2 (5 bases). The sample was PBMCs or a T cell subset sorted from them (not recorded which). The clonotype was recovered from a man aged 18 to 30 who had mild COVID-19 (a few samples of this study predate the infection). Cell type and time point are not known. The CDR3 coding sequence is TGTGCCAGCAGCGTAGGATTTTTTCTCCCCCACCTCGGGGAAGAGACCCAGTACTTC. Translated: CASSVGFFLPHLGEETQYF.